This record looks at one T cell receptor beta chain sequence and its context. The target antigen is unknown. The CDR3 spans 17 residues. Germline values: CDR1 LNHDA, CDR2 SQIVND (reference sequence). V was pared by 5 bases and J by 1 base, with 20 bases between. The data derive from a study of cytomegalovirus exposure and HLA in healthy donors. Study summary: Earlier, 100 million to 130 million unique TCR beta sequences were recovered from about 200 million T cells by an analysis. Study outcomes and limitations: Productive rates of about 90% or about 30% were seen for most TCR beta V segments in an earlier analysis.

Primers for the PCR totalled 60 Vbeta and 13 Jbeta. Method: immunoSEQ multiplex PCR; TCRdb's copy keeps in-frame clones and lacks some. This table holds over 100,000 clones. The specimen was PBMCs. The source is a man aged 25-45 years in good health and CMV-seronegative. This chain links TRBV19 with TRBJ1-2; tentatively, D is TRBD1 (5 bases). The CDR3 loop reads CASSPEMGQSLNYGYTF. The CDR3 nucleotides are TGTGCCAGTAGTCCCGAGATGGGGCAGTCCCTTAACTATGGCTACACCTTC.